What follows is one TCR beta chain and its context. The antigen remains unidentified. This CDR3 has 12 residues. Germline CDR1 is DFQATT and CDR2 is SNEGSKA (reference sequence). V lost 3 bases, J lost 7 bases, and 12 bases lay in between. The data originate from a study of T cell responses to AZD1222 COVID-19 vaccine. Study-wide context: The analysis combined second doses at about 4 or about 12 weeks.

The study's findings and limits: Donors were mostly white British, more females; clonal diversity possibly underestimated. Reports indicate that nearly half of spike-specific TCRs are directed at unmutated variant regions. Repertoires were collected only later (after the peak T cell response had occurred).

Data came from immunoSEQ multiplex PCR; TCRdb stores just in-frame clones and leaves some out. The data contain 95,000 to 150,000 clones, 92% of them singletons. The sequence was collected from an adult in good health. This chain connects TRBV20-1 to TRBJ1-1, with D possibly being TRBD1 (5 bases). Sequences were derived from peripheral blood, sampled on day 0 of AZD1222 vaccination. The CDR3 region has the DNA TGCAGTGCTAGTAAAGGGGCCGGTGAAGCTTTCTTT. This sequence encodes CSASKGAGEAFF.